The entry below describes one T cell receptor (beta chain). The sample is drawn from a study of cytomegalovirus exposure and HLA in healthy donors. V was cut by 0 bases and J by 1 base, with 5 bases left in between. CDR3 length: 14 amino acids. In germline, CDR1 is SGDLS, CDR2 YYNGEE. A multiplex PCR was run with 60 Vbeta primers and 13 Jbeta primers. Libraries were prepared by immunoSEQ multiplex PCR; TCRdb keeps only in-frame clonotypes and omits some of them. Among roughly 110,000 clones listed, about 80% were seen once. The receptor was derived from a woman aged 18-29 years in good health and CMV-seropositive. The sample consisted of PBMCs. The chain combines TRBV9 with TRBJ2-1; D gene uncertain. Here the CDR3 DNA reads TGTGCCAGCAGCGTAGCAACATCCTACAATGAGCAGTTCTTC. Amino acids: CASSVATSYNEQFF.